This T cell receptor (beta chain) was profiled in a study of tumor-infiltrating lymphocytes in localized non-small cell lung cancer. Using immunoSEQ multiplex PCR, the repertoire was profiled, and TCRdb retains in-frame clones only, with some absent. The sample carries some 10,000 clones, 65% to 85% recorded once. Study findings and constraints: Technical variation could not be separated from intratumor heterogeneity here. Immunotypes IM1 and IM2 had similar TCR-derived T-cell fractions. Higher tumor T cell infiltration than in uninvolved lung was supported by TCRbeta sequencing.

Germline-derived CDR1 and CDR2 are SGHTA and FQGTGA. The CDR3 is made up of 14 amino acids. V was shortened by 3 bases and J by 0 bases, with 5 bases between the two germline ends. As regards this clone: The antigen is undetermined.

The TCR sequence derives from a human donor with non-small cell lung cancer. The sample taken for sequencing was uninvolved lung tissue not adjacent to the tumor. V is TRBV7-3 and J is TRBJ2-2, with D uncertain. CDR3 DNA: TGTGCCAGCAGCTTCTTGGCGAACACCGGGGAGCTGTTTTTT. Its translation: CASSFLANTGELFF.